Following are 29 T cell receptor beta chains from one sample sequenced in a study of blood T cells in healthy people across ages. Together with a sample-barcoded 5' primer, a J-beta primer mix was included in a second PCR lasting about 7 to 11 cycles. TCRdb re-analysed the 5' RACE reads in MiXCR, keeping a single row per CDR3 protein. The sample lists hundreds of thousands of distinct CDR3 sequences, about 30% occurring once. The sequencing sample was made of blood. Receptor source: a woman older than 75 in good health.

This clonotype has a count of ten or more. This chain connects TRBV9 to TRBJ2-1, with a tentative D call TRBD2 (6 bases). Germline CDR1 is SGDLS and CDR2 is YYNGEE. This CDR3 comprises 16 residues. V lost 0 bases to trimming and J lost 4 bases, with 14 bases between them. CDR3 nucleotides: TGTGCCAGCAGCGTAGGCGGCAGCGGGCCATACAATGAGCAGTTCTTC. Protein sequence: CASSVGGSGPYNEQFF. Complete variable domain (other parts from reference TRBV9 and TRBJ2-1): DSGVTQTPKHLITATGQRVTLRCSPRSGDLSVYWYQQSLDQGLQFLIQYYNGEERAKGNILERFSAQQFPDLHSELNLSSLELGDSALYFCASSVGGSGPYNEQFFGPGTRLTVL.

This clonotype was seen at least ten times. V gene TRBV9 combines with J gene TRBJ2-3; maybe TRBD2 (5 bases). The CDR3 loop spans 14 amino acids. V was shortened by 1 base and J by 2 bases, with 8 bases between the two germline ends. The V gene's germline CDR1 is SGDLS and CDR2 YYNGEE. CDR3: CASSVLTTTDTQYF. CDR3 nucleotide sequence: TGTGCCAGCAGCGTACTGACTACCACAGATACGCAGTATTTT. The full variable domain, its missing parts supplied by reference TRBV9 and TRBJ2-3, is DSGVTQTPKHLITATGQRVTLRCSPRSGDLSVYWYQQSLDQGLQFLIQYYNGEERAKGNILERFSAQQFPDLHSELNLSSLELGDSALYFCASSVLTTTDTQYFGPGTRLTVL.

This clonotype came up many times. The chain employs TRBV5-1 and TRBJ1-1; 9 positions match TRBD1. Germline V gives CDR1 SGHRS, CDR2 YFSETQ. This CDR3 has 14 amino acids. Trimming took 3 bases from V and 3 from J; bases not matched to a gene: 3. The CDR3 spells CASSSRTGDTEAFF. Written as DNA, the CDR3 is TGCGCCAGCAGCTCTAGGACAGGGGACACTGAAGCTTTCTTT.

This clonotype turned up a few times. V gene TRBV19 combines with J gene TRBJ1-1; a weak D match, TRBD1 (6 bases). The CDR3 length is 15 residues. Trimming removed 0 bases at V and 4 bases at J, with 12 bases between. Germline values: CDR1 LNHDA, CDR2 SQIVND (reference sequence). In DNA form, the CDR3 reads TGTGCCAGTAGTATAGACCCGGGACATCTCACTGAAGCTTTCTTT. It yields the protein CASSIDPGHLTEAFF.

This clonotype has more than one count but fewer than ten. The chain uses TRBV7-2 and TRBJ2-5, with 8 bases matching TRBD2. Trimming cost V 3 bases and J 11 bases; bases outside gene matches: 14. Germline loops: CDR1 SGHTA, CDR2 FQGNSA. The CDR3 has 15 amino acids. The DNA of the CDR3 is TGTGCCAGCAGCTTCCGGGGGGGCGTCTACAATGAGCAGTACTTC. Protein product: CASSFRGGVYNEQYF.

V and J are TRBV7-2 and TRBJ2-6; 7 bases line up with TRBD1. Germline values: CDR1 SGHTA, CDR2 FQGNSA. V trimming: 1 base; J trimming: 2 bases; junction bases outside the gene matches: 5. This CDR3 has 17 residues. CDR3 region: CASSLEGTAPGANVLTF. In nucleotides, the CDR3 is TGTGCCAGCAGCTTAGAAGGGACAGCTCCTGGGGCCAACGTCCTGACTTTC.

This clonotype was detected many times. V gene TRBV18 combines with J gene TRBJ2-4; D gene uncertain. The last part of the DNA fits TRBJ2-7 better; the J call may be wrong. The CDR3 has 14 residues. Germline CDR1 reads KGHSH; CDR2 reads LQKENI. CDR3: CASSPARSLSEQYF. CDR3 DNA sequence: TGTGCCAGCTCACCTGCGAGATCTCTTTCCGAGCAGTACTTC.

The chain links TRBV7-3 to TRBJ1-1; perhaps TRBD1 as D (6 bases). V was pared by 5 bases and J by 1 base, with 14 bases between. There are 15 residues in the CDR3. CDR1 and CDR2 from the germline V gene are SGHTA and FQGTGA. CDR3 DNA: TGTGCCAGCAGCCCACGTGAACAGGGGAACACTGAAGCTTTCTTT. This encodes CASSPREQGNTEAFF.

This clonotype was seen repeatedly, ten times or more. V is TRBV7-8 and J is TRBJ2-1; D is uncertain. Germline CDR1 and CDR2: SGHVS and FQNEAQ. V was clipped by 1 base and J by 7 bases, with 8 bases between them. The CDR3 runs 13 residues. The CDR3 spells CASSLGRVNEQFF. The CDR3 DNA reads as TGTGCCAGCAGCTTAGGTCGGGTTAATGAGCAGTTCTTC.

This clonotype was detected only a few times. The CDR3 sequence is CSATDRVKNIQYF. CDR3 nucleotide sequence: TGCAGTGCTACCGACAGGGTAAAAAACATTCAGTACTTC. The chain links TRBV20-1 to TRBJ2-4, with 7 nucleotides matching TRBD1. The junction had 4 bases not matched to a gene; V was cut back by 4 bases and J by 4 bases. CDR1 DFQATT and CDR2 SNEGSKA come from the germline V gene (reference sequence). The CDR3 totals 13 residues.

The table lists this clonotype with many counts. The J gene is TRBJ1-5, the V gene TRBV7-2; D gene uncertain. From germline, CDR1 is SGHTA and CDR2 FQGNSA. The CDR3 contains 15 residues. Between the trimmed V and J ends, which lost 5 bases and 3 bases, there was a span of 14 bases. CDR3 protein: CASSPSPGANQPQHF. DNA for the CDR3: TGTGCCAGCAGCCCCTCCCCCGGAGCCAATCAGCCCCAGCATTTT.

Written as DNA, the CDR3 is TGTGCCAGCAGTTACGGGGGGAGATGGGATTCACCCCTCCACTTT. This encodes CASSYGGRWDSPLHF. This sequence joins TRBV6-6 and TRBJ1-6; tentative D call: TRBD1 (5 bases). Germline CDR1 and CDR2: MNHNY and SVGAGI (reference sequence). The V end lost 2 bases, the J end lost 8 bases, and 13 bases lay between the germline ends. CDR3 length equals 15 residues.

This clonotype has at least ten counts. CDR3 in amino acids: CASRLTGENYGYTF. The CDR3 DNA is TGTGCCAGCAGGCTCACAGGGGAAAACTATGGCTACACCTTC. This chain uses TRBV7-9 with TRBJ1-2; 7 bases align to TRBD1. The ends lost 6 bases at V and 2 bases at J; junction bases unmatched: 6. This CDR3 contains 14 residues. Looked up from germline, CDR1 is SEHNR and CDR2 is FQNEAQ (reference sequence).

Comment on this clonotype: This may stem from a read error, because a much larger clone lies one nucleotide away. This chain joins TRBV5-1 and TRBJ2-3; 8 bases are a match to TRBD2. CDR1 and CDR2 (germline): SGHRS, YFSETQ. CDR3 length: 14 residues. As DNA, the CDR3 is TGCGCCAGCAGCCCCGGACTAGCCGGATATACGCGGTATTTT. Its translation is CASSPGLAGYTRYF.

The chain recombines TRBV19 with TRBJ1-2; 8 bases agree with TRBD1. V lost 4 bases, J lost 0 bases, and 10 bases stayed unmatched. CDR3 length equals 17 residues. In germline, CDR1 is LNHDA, CDR2 SQIVND (reference sequence). In DNA, the CDR3 is TGTGCCAGTAGTAGGACAGGGCGGCCCGAATCTAACTATGGCTACACCTTC. This translates into CASSRTGRPESNYGYTF. Supplemented by reference TRBV19 and TRBJ1-2, the full variable domain reads DGGITQSPKYLFRKEGQNVTLSCEQNLNHDAMYWYRQDPGQGLRLIYYSQIVNDFQKGDIAEGYSVSREKKESFPLTVTSAQKNPTAFYLCASSRTGRPESNYGYTFGSGTRLTVV.

The chain couples TRBV19 to TRBJ1-5; D call uncertain. This CDR3 has 13 residues. Germline loops: CDR1 LNHDA, CDR2 SQIVND (reference sequence). Deletions cut 9 bases from V and 6 bases from J, with 15 bases between. DNA of the CDR3: TGTGCCAGCCCAGAAAGGCGAAGTCAGCCCCAGCATTTT. The encoded protein is CASPERRSQPQHF.

This clonotype has more than one count but fewer than ten. The chain couples TRBV5-5 to TRBJ2-7; possibly TRBD1 for D (6 bases). The V end lost 0 bases, the J end lost 1 base, and 11 bases lay between the germline ends. CDR3 length equals 15 residues. The germline CDR1 and CDR2 sequences are SGHKS and YYEKEE (reference sequence). CDR3 sequence reads: CASSLGQGWSYEQYF. The CDR3 nucleotides read TGTGCCAGCAGCTTGGGCCAGGGGTGGTCCTACGAGCAGTACTTC.

Comments on this clonotype: Possible read error: a much larger clone is one base away. The chain employs TRBV9 and TRBJ2-1; TRBD2 agrees at 14 bases. Germline CDR1 and CDR2: SGDLS and YYNGEE. CDR3 length: 19 amino acids. In nucleotides, the CDR3 is TGTGCCAGCAGCGTCCAGACTAGCGGGGGGGCGATTGGAGACAATGAGCAGGTCTTC. Translating it yields CASSVQTSGGAIGDNEQVF.

This clonotype was counted many times. CDR3 coding DNA: TGCGCCAGCAGCTTGGCCCAGACAGGCGCGAGTACAGATACGCAGTATTTT. It yields the protein CASSLAQTGASTDTQYF. This chain joins TRBV5-1 and TRBJ2-3, with D perhaps TRBD1 (6 bases). The CDR3 runs to 17 residues. V lost 0 bases, J lost 3 bases, and 17 bases lay in between. Germline CDR1 and CDR2: SGHRS and YFSETQ.

The table lists this clonotype with many counts. The CDR3 sequence: CACGAGVDQPQHF. For the CDR3, the DNA is TGTGCCTGCGGGGCAGGTGTGGATCAGCCCCAGCATTTT. The chain recombines TRBV30 with TRBJ1-5; possibly TRBD1 for D (5 bases). This CDR3 spans 13 amino acids. From germline, CDR1 is GTSNPN and CDR2 SVGIG (reference sequence). Trimming stripped 6 bases from V and 5 bases from J, with 14 bases between.

This clonotype was picked up many times. The chain combines TRBV5-1 with TRBJ1-1; the D is unclear. Germline loops: CDR1 SGHRS, CDR2 YFSETQ. Trimming left V 1 base short and J 5 bases short, with 9 bases between. This CDR3 spans 13 amino acids. In DNA form, the CDR3 reads TGCGCCAGCAGCTTGACAACGCGAACTGAAGCTTTCTTT. Amino acids: CASSLTTRTEAFF.

To note about this clonotype: One end of the junction fails to match germline, which may point to a read error. This chain uses TRBV20-1 with TRBJ2-1; maybe TRBD2 (6 bases). The germline gives CDR1 DFQATT, CDR2 SNEGSKA (reference sequence). The CDR3 is 12 residues long. Here the CDR3 reads CRAAGLDNKQFF. The CDR3 DNA is TGCAGGGCTGCGGGACTCGACAATAAGCAGTTCTTC.

This clonotype was detected ten times or more. The V and J genes are TRBV5-1 and TRBJ2-3, with 8 bases lining up with TRBD2. This CDR3 has 14 amino acids. Germline V gene sequence: CDR1 SGHRS, CDR2 YFSETQ. Trimming cost V 0 bases and J 6 bases; bases outside gene matches: 3. The CDR3 region has the DNA TGCGCCAGCAGCTTGGCCGGGGGGGGCGATACGCAGTATTTT. Protein: CASSLAGGGDTQYF.

The J gene is TRBJ1-2, the V gene TRBV20-1; D is perhaps TRBD1 (6 bases). V lost 6 bases to trimming and J lost 4 bases, with 15 bases between them. The germline V gene has CDR1 DFQATT and CDR2 SNEGSKA (reference sequence). The CDR3 covers 13 residues. The CDR3 is CSAGGGGLYGYTF. CDR3 coding DNA: TGCAGTGCCGGGGGAGGGGGGCTCTATGGCTACACCTTC.

This clonotype showed up many times. The chain combines TRBV4-2 with TRBJ2-5, with TRBD2 matching 10 bases. Trimming took 4 bases from V and 3 from J; bases not matched to a gene: 8. The CDR3 sequence is 16 residues long. CDR1 LGHNA and CDR2 YNFKEQ come from the germline V gene. The CDR3 here is CASSPRSSGGKETQYF. Written as DNA, the CDR3 is TGTGCCAGCAGCCCCCGGAGTAGCGGGGGGAAAGAGACCCAGTACTTC.

A single count supports this clonotype. The chain couples TRBV10-3 to TRBJ2-6, with D perhaps matching TRBD1 (5 bases). The CDR3 consists of 16 residues. CDR1 and CDR2 (germline): ENHRY, SYGVKD. V was clipped by 4 bases and J by 0 bases, with 10 bases between them. The CDR3 nucleotides read TGTGCCATCAGTGGACAGCCCCTCTCTGGGGCCAACGTCCTGACTTTC. It encodes CAISGQPLSGANVLTF.

In this sample, this clonotype turned up many times. The gene calls are TRBV5-1 and TRBJ2-7; D might be TRBD2 (5 bases). The germline V gene encodes CDR1 SGHRS and CDR2 YFSETQ. The CDR3 is made up of 13 amino acids. V gave up 4 bases and J gave up 7 bases, with 15 bases separating them. CDR3 in DNA: TGCGCCAGCAGCGGGCCGGGGTTTGTGGAGCAGTACTTC. Translated: CASSGPGFVEQYF.

The chain carries TRBV6-5 and TRBJ2-1; 13 bases line up with TRBD2. Germline CDR1 is MNHEY and CDR2 is SVGAGI. The CDR3 has 20 residues. Trimming removed 4 bases from V and 0 bases from J; junction bases left unmatched: 12. CDR3 region: CASSWPGTSGVTSSYNEQFF. The CDR3 region has the DNA TGTGCCAGCAGTTGGCCCGGGACTAGCGGGGTTACGAGCTCCTACAATGAGCAGTTCTTC.

This clonotype has ten or more counts. The chain combines TRBV7-9 with TRBJ2-1; D is unclear. From germline, CDR1 is SEHNR and CDR2 FQNEAQ (reference sequence). The CDR3 totals 14 residues. V was pared by 5 bases and J by 6 bases, with 14 bases between. The CDR3: CASSRPGPSNEQFF. The CDR3 region has the DNA TGTGCCAGCAGCCGGCCAGGACCTTCCAATGAGCAGTTCTTC.